This passage covers 3 T cell receptor beta chains from one sample sequenced in a study of T cell changes during pregnancy in multiple sclerosis. The method was immunoSEQ multiplex PCR; TCRdb's version includes in-frame clones alone and lacks a portion of them. The sample holds about 45,000 clones, 80% to 95% seen once. The sequenced sample was CD4+ T cells from peripheral blood mononuclear cells, obtained before pregnancy. The source of these receptors is a female donor with multiple sclerosis, enrolled in a pregnancy study.

This clone was observed once. The chain links TRBV5-6 to TRBJ1-6; a possible D gene is TRBD1 (5 bases). Trimming cost V 1 base and J 10 bases, with 15 bases left between them. This CDR3 contains 15 residues. The germline V gene encodes CDR1 SGHDT and CDR2 YYEEEE. CDR3 sequence reads: CASSLNPRVRSPLHF. CDR3 nucleotides: TGTGCCAGCAGCTTGAATCCCAGGGTACGGTCACCCCTCCACTTT.

The rearrangement joins TRBV18 to TRBJ1-5, with D hard to call. Germline V lookup: CDR1 KGHSH, CDR2 LQKENI. The CDR3 loop spans 13 amino acids. The V end lost 4 bases, the J end lost 0 bases, and 4 bases lay between the germline ends. CDR3 sequence reads: CASSRDSNQPQHF. CDR3 sequence (DNA): TGTGCCAGCTCACGAGATAGCAATCAGCCCCAGCATTTT.

The chain couples TRBV2 to TRBJ2-1; D may be TRBD2 (6 bases). The CDR3 totals 12 residues. Looked up from germline, CDR1 is SNHLY and CDR2 is FYNNEI. With 4 bases removed from V and 11 bases from J, the gap between germline ends came to 12 bases. In nucleotides, the CDR3 is TGTGCCAGCAGTGGGGGGGAAGGTAAGCAGTTCTTC. It yields the protein CASSGGEGKQFF.